This T cell receptor beta chain was sequenced for a study of blood T cell repertoires in COVID-19. Clones were read by immunoSEQ multiplex PCR, and TCRdb kept only the in-frame ones, dropping some. The data show more than 90,000 clones, with approximately 88% seen just once and 0.8% to 1% held by the top ten. The germline V gene has CDR1 MGHRA and CDR2 YSYEKL. The CDR3 has 16 residues. The V end lost 0 bases, the J end lost 5 bases, and 13 bases lay between the germline ends. The sample taken for sequencing was peripheral blood. This receptor was taken from a woman aged 70-85 years with acute or convalescent COVID-19. J is TRBJ2-2 and V is TRBV4-1; a possible D gene is TRBD1 (6 bases). This CDR3 reads CASSQDLQGWTGELFF. CDR3 coding DNA: TGCGCCAGCAGCCAAGATCTCCAGGGGTGGACCGGGGAGCTGTTTTTT.